The next 23 T cell receptor beta chains were all read from a single sample in a study of early T cells in non-severe SARS-CoV-2 infection. Each CDR3 protein gets one entry after TCRdb re-called the 5' RACE reads with MiXCR. The repertoire includes some 61,000 distinct CDR3 sequences, roughly a tenth of them detected once, and about 4.3% sits in the top ten. What was sequenced was whole blood. The receptors shown here come from an adult who was a healthcare worker with PCR-confirmed SARS-CoV-2 infection or an uninfected control (not recorded which).

This clonotype was recorded at least ten times. The J gene is TRBJ1-1, the V gene TRBV5-1; 8 nucleotides match TRBD1. Trimming at V came to 0 bases and at J to 6 bases, leaving 7 bases not matched to a gene. The CDR3 runs to 15 residues. The germline gives CDR1 SGHRS, CDR2 YFSETQ. Here the CDR3 reads CASSLDGRGLAEAFF. CDR3 sequence (DNA): TGCGCCAGCAGCTTGGACGGCAGGGGGCTCGCTGAAGCTTTCTTT.

This clonotype was seen ten or more times. This rearrangement joins TRBV2 to TRBJ2-1; 7 nucleotides agree with TRBD1. The CDR3 is 14 amino acids. With V trimmed by 5 bases and J by 8 bases, 9 bases remained unmatched. The V gene's germline CDR1 is SNHLY and CDR2 FYNNEI. The chain's CDR3 is CASSRDSPSDEQFF. DNA for the CDR3: TGTGCCAGCAGTCGGGACAGCCCATCCGATGAGCAGTTCTTC.

This clonotype was recorded at least ten times. V gene TRBV5-1 combines with J gene TRBJ2-5, with TRBD1 as a possible D gene (6 bases). Trimming shortened V by 4 bases and J by 2 bases, and 18 bases separated the two germline ends. There are 16 residues in the CDR3. CDR1 is SGHRS, CDR2 YFSETQ, per germline. This CDR3 is CASSPRTEVRQETQYF. For the CDR3, the DNA is TGCGCCAGCAGCCCGAGGACAGAAGTAAGACAAGAGACCCAGTACTTC.

The table lists this clonotype with many counts. The V gene is TRBV11-2, the J gene TRBJ1-2, with D tentatively TRBD1 (5 bases). V was cut by 2 bases and J by 4 bases, with 11 bases left in between. The V gene's germline CDR1 is SGHAT and CDR2 FQNNGV. The CDR3 totals 14 residues. CDR3 amino acids: CASSLRTRPYGYTF. DNA for the CDR3: TGTGCCAGCAGCTTACGGACAAGGCCCTATGGCTACACCTTC.

The CDR3 DNA reads TGTGCCAGCAGTAAGTACGGGATGAACACTGAAGCTTTCTTT. Translated, it gives CASSKYGMNTEAFF. The V gene is TRBV7-9, the J gene TRBJ1-1; D remains ambiguous. Deletions cut 6 bases from V and 0 bases from J, with 11 bases between. Looked up from germline, CDR1 is SEHNR and CDR2 is FQNEAQ (reference sequence). This CDR3 has 14 amino acids.

This chain joins TRBV6-2 or TRBV6-3 and TRBJ1-1, with 10 bases identical to TRBD1. Germline CDR1 reads MNHEY; CDR2 reads SVGEGT. CDR3 size: 17 residues. J was trimmed by 5 bases and V by 5 bases; bases with no gene match: 14. CDR3 nucleotides: TGTGCCAGCAGTCCCCAGGACAGGGGGAGAGGGGTGACTGAAGCTTTCTTT. This translates into CASSPQDRGRGVTEAFF.

Remarks on this clonotype: This sequence may be a read error, since a much larger clone differs from it by one base. The chain couples TRBV24-1 to TRBJ2-5, with D perhaps TRBD2 (6 bases). Trimming left V 6 bases short and J 5 bases short, with 18 bases between. The CDR3 totals 15 residues. The V gene's germline CDR1 is KGHDR and CDR2 SFDVKD. CDR3: CATSSGRFAVETQYF. CDR3 bases: TGTGCCACCAGTTCGGGGAGGTTCGCGGTGGAGACCCAGTACTTC.

This clonotype was counted at least ten times. The chain uses TRBV14 and TRBJ1-6; 11 nucleotides agree with TRBD1. Germline loops: CDR1 SGHDN, CDR2 FVKESK. This CDR3 spans 16 amino acids. V gave up 4 bases and J gave up 7 bases; unmatched junction bases: 6. The CDR3 DNA reads as TGTGCCAGCAGCCTTGAGGGACAGGGGGTAAATTCACCCCTCCACTTT. Translating it yields CASSLEGQGVNSPLHF.

This clonotype was picked up many times. This chain connects TRBV29-1 to TRBJ2-2, with TRBD1 matching over 8 bases. With 7 bases clipped from V and 6 bases from J, the junction kept 7 bases outside the gene matches. Germline CDR1 is SQVTM and CDR2 is ANQGSEA. CDR3 length equals 13 residues. The CDR3 is CSGTRGLAGELFF. CDR3 DNA sequence: TGCAGCGGGACCAGGGGGCTCGCCGGGGAGCTGTTTTTT.

This clonotype was observed many times. This sequence joins TRBV21-1 and TRBJ2-1; TRBD2, the D gene given by the table, was not confirmed from the DNA. TRBV21-1 is classified as a pseudogene. This CDR3 region has 16 residues. The CDR3 protein is CASSNRWQALHNEQFF. The CDR3 DNA reads as TGTGCCAGCAGCAATCGGTGGCAGGCCCTTCACAATGAGCAGTTCTTC.

The table lists this clonotype with a few counts. The chain is built from TRBV7-2 and TRBJ2-5; D could derive from TRBD1 or TRBD2 (5 bases each). Germline V lookup: CDR1 SGHTA, CDR2 FQGNSA. V lost 1 base and J lost 7, with 13 bases in between. The CDR3 is made up of 14 amino acids. CDR3 sequence: CASSLEGSRGTQYF. CDR3 nucleotides: TGTGCCAGCAGCTTAGAGGGGAGCCGGGGGACCCAGTACTTC.

This clonotype has a count of ten or more. The chain combines TRBV5-4 with TRBJ1-1; no definite D call. CDR1 SGHNT and CDR2 YYREEE come from the germline V gene (reference sequence). This CDR3 contains 13 residues. V dropped 1 base and J dropped 3 bases, with 7 bases sitting between them. The CDR3 bases are TGTGCCAGCAGCTTGTATGATGACACTGAAGCTTTCTTT. Translation: CASSLYDDTEAFF.

In this sample, this clonotype turned up a few times. The chain couples TRBV6-5 to TRBJ1-5; TRBD1 matches 10 bases. CDR1 is MNHEY and CDR2 is SVGAGI in the germline V gene. Trimming cost V 6 bases and J 6 bases; bases outside gene matches: 5. The CDR3 runs to 14 residues. The CDR3 loop reads CASRGQGYAQPQHF. The CDR3, as DNA: TGTGCCAGCAGGGGACAGGGGTACGCTCAGCCCCAGCATTTT.

This rearrangement joins TRBV20-1 to TRBJ2-7; 7 bases are a match to TRBD2. Losses at the gene ends were 1 base for V and 6 bases for J; bases not matched to a gene: 0. The CDR3 contains 11 residues. Per the germline V gene, CDR1 is DFQATT and CDR2 is SNEGSKA (reference sequence). CDR3 in amino acids: CSARGGGEQYF. The CDR3 DNA sequence: TGCAGTGCTAGAGGGGGGGGCGAGCAGTACTTC.

V gene TRBV5-1 combines with J gene TRBJ2-7; the match to TRBD1 covers 7 bases. With 4 bases clipped from V and 1 base from J, the junction kept 5 bases outside the gene matches. In germline, CDR1 is SGHRS, CDR2 YFSETQ. The CDR3 is made up of 14 amino acids. The CDR3 DNA is TGCGCCAGCAGCACCGGGACAGATTCCTACGAGCAGTACTTC. Amino acid sequence: CASSTGTDSYEQYF.

The genes are TRBV2 and TRBJ1-1; D ambiguous. The CDR3 has 13 amino acids. Between the trimmed V and J ends, which lost 3 bases and 2 bases, there was a span of 7 bases. Germline V gives CDR1 SNHLY, CDR2 FYNNEI. The CDR3 sequence is CASSELGNTEAFF. In nucleotides, the CDR3 is TGTGCCAGCAGTGAGTTGGGTAACACTGAAGCTTTCTTT.

This clonotype showed up many times. The chain carries TRBV7-6 and TRBJ1-3, with D possibly being TRBD1 (6 bases). The CDR3 consists of 16 residues. Trimming shortened V by 1 base and J by 0 bases, and 10 bases separated the two germline ends. Germline V gene sequence: CDR1 SGHVS, CDR2 FNYEAQ. The CDR3 reads CASSLVTGSSGNTIYF. The CDR3 bases are TGTGCCAGCAGCTTAGTCACAGGGAGCTCTGGAAACACCATATATTTT.

A word on this clonotype: In this CDR3 the conserved last residue, phenylalanine or tryptophan, is missing, so a read error is likely. The limits of the CDR3 on the DNA are not certain, so only TCRdb's listed CDR3 is given. The CDR3 is CASSNGLAGELVAG. The genes are TRBV21-1 and TRBJ2-3; the D segment call TRBD2 is taken from the table without a DNA check. TRBV21-1 is designated a pseudogene. The CDR3 is 14 residues long, ends included.

This chain uses TRBV28 with TRBJ2-7; D might be TRBD1 (5 bases). The CDR3 extends over 12 amino acids. The ends were cut back, 4 bases at V and 3 bases at J, with 7 bases in the middle. Germline CDR1 reads MDHEN; CDR2 reads SYDVKM. This chain's CDR3 is CASSSTVYEQYF. The CDR3 region has the DNA TGTGCCAGCAGTTCGACAGTCTACGAGCAGTACTTC. The variable domain in full, with the rest retrieved from reference TRBV28 and TRBJ2-7, is DVKVTQSSRYLVKRTGEKVFLECVQDMDHENMFWYRQDPGLGLRLIYFSYDVKMKEKGDIPEGYSVSREKKERFSLILESASTNQTSMYLCASSSTVYEQYFGPGTRLTVT.

This clonotype was counted at least ten times. The J gene is TRBJ2-5, the V gene TRBV3-1; a weak D match, TRBD2 (6 bases). V gave up 4 bases and J gave up 2 bases, with 14 bases separating them. This CDR3 spans 15 amino acids. Germline assignment: CDR1 LGHDT and CDR2 YNNKEL (reference sequence). The CDR3 DNA follows: TGTGCCAGCAGCCCTTGGACTGGGGGGCAAGAGACCCAGTACTTC. Its protein product is CASSPWTGGQETQYF.

This clonotype was detected a few times. The chain uses TRBV3-1 and TRBJ1-2; D is perhaps TRBD1 (6 bases). Trimming left V 0 bases short and J 10 bases short, with 9 bases between. CDR1 LGHDT and CDR2 YNNKEL come from the germline V gene (reference sequence). The CDR3 loop spans 12 amino acids. This CDR3 reads CASSQDPGDYTF. CDR3 DNA sequence: TGTGCCAGCAGCCAAGATCCAGGGGACTACACCTTC.

This clonotype was found many times. The chain has TRBV7-2 and TRBJ2-3, with TRBD2 matching 7 bases. Germline loops: CDR1 SGHTA, CDR2 FQGNSA. The CDR3 has 14 residues. With 5 bases clipped from V and 1 base from J, the junction kept 3 bases outside the gene matches. The CDR3 sequence is CASSTTSGTDTQYF. For the CDR3, the DNA is TGTGCCAGCAGCACTACTAGCGGCACAGATACGCAGTATTTT.

The chain joins TRBV5-4 to TRBJ1-2, with unresolved D. The V gene lost 4 bases and the J gene lost 2 bases, with 6 bases spanning the gap. This CDR3 comprises 12 residues. In germline, CDR1 is SGHNT, CDR2 YYREEE (reference sequence). This CDR3 is CASSRRNYGYTF. The CDR3 DNA reads as TGTGCCAGCAGCAGACGGAACTATGGCTACACCTTC.